This T cell receptor beta chain was observed in a study of identical twins. Broader study findings: Conclusions relied on cross-sectional statistical analysis, not following the same donors.

TCRdb re-derived calls from the 5' RACE reads in MiXCR, one entry per CDR3 protein. The table shows about 520,000 distinct CDR3 sequences, with 20% to 25% occurring only once. A remark on this clonotype: What it recognizes is unknown.

V gave up 4 bases and J gave up 4 bases, with 20 bases separating them. This CDR3 spans 16 amino acids. CDR1 and CDR2 (germline): SGDLS, YYNGEE. These records were also assigned to another study, of T cells expressing NK-cell markers. That source reports: Most of the eight sequenced donors tested HCMV-seropositive; one tested seronegative. About 6 donors had dominant NKG2C+ clonotypes that comprised about 1.0-8% of their CD8+ T cells. What remained unclear was the HCMV specificity of expanded NKG2C+ T cell clones.

This receptor was obtained from a woman between 18 and 30 years old in good health. The chain uses TRBV9 and TRBJ2-5, with D perhaps matching TRBD1 or TRBD2 (5 bases each). Sequencing input: CD4+ T cells sorted from blood. CDR3 in amino acids: CASSTRPDPGAETQYF. The CDR3 nucleotides are TGTGCCAGCAGCACGAGGCCTGACCCCGGGGCAGAGACCCAGTACTTC.